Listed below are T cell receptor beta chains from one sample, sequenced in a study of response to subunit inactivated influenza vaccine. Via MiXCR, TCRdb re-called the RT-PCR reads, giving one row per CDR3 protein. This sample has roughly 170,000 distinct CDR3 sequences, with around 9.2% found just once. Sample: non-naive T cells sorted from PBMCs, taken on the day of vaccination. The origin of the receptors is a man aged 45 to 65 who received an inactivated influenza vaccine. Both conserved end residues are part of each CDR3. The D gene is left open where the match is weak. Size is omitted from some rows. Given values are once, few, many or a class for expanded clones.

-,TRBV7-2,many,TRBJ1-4,CASSRTGGVNEKLFF,TGTGCCAGCAGCCGCACCGGAGGGGTTAATGAAAAACTGTTTTTT
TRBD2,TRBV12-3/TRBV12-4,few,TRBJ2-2,CASKVAGANTGELFF,TGTGCCAGCAAGGTAGCGGGGGCGAACACCGGGGAGCTGTTTTTT
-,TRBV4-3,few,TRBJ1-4,CASSQEYRFNEKLFF,TGCGCCAGCAGCCAAGAGTACAGGTTTAATGAAAAACTGTTTTTT
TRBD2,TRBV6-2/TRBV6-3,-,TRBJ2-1,CASRPLAGRSSYNEQFF,TGTGCCAGCAGACCTCTAGCGGGACGCTCTTCCTACAATGAGCAGTTCTTC
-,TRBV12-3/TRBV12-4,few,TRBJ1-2,CASSQEGVMFHGYTF,TGTGCCAGCAGTCAAGAGGGGGTAATGTTTCACGGCTACACCTTC
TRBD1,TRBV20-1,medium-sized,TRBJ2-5,CSATGTGDQETQYF,TGCAGTGCCACCGGGACAGGCGACCAAGAGACCCAGTACTTC
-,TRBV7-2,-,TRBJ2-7,CASSPGWGPYEQYF,TGTGCCAGCAGCCCAGGGTGGGGACCCTACGAGCAGTACTTC
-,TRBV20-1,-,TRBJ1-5,CSARDRAQPQHF,TGCAGTGCTAGAGATAGAGCTCAGCCCCAGCATTTT
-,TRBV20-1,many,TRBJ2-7,CSARDLLGTTYEQYF,TGCAGTGCTAGAGACCTTCTTGGGACAACTTACGAGCAGTACTTC
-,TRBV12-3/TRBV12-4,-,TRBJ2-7,CASRSPGHLYEQYF,TGTGCCAGCAGGTCCCCCGGACACCTCTACGAGCAGTACTTC